This entry features one TCR beta chain sequence. The data originate from a study of blood T cell repertoires in COVID-19. Looking at the study overall: Material from acute and convalescent COVID-19 was sourced from the United States, Italy and Spain. PBMCs, B-cell-depleted T cells, or T cells were the source of the cDNA or gDNA that made up the material.

In the source study's methods: Researchers report that nucleated cell counts were estimated from reference gene primer amplification. Assay used: immunoSEQ multiplex PCR; TCRdb lists only in-frame clones, some missing. Clone size and the V and J calls come from that table; the DNA yielded D and trimming. The table lists roughly 420,000 clones, roughly 90% of them singletons. The receptor was derived from a woman between 25 and 40 years old with acute COVID-19. The sample was PBMCs or T cells enriched from blood (not recorded which).

For the CDR3, the DNA is TGTGCCAGCAGGCAGCAGGGGGCTGGGGACGAGCAGTACTTC. Protein sequence: CASRQQGAGDEQYF. The chain has TRBV6-6 and TRBJ2-7; 8 bases are shared with TRBD1. The germline V gene has CDR1 MNHNY and CDR2 SVGAGI (reference sequence). The CDR3 sequence is 14 residues long. The V segment lost 6 bases and the J segment 5 bases; nucleotides outside the gene matches: 9.